This T cell receptor beta chain was documented in a study of tumor-infiltrating lymphocytes in primary liver carcinoma. Study-level background: Sample yields, roughly 3.5 to 7.5 million productive TCRbeta reads, were similar across the tissue types.

This clonotype showed up many times. Its antigen is not known. Joint extraction of RNA and DNA used 20-30 mg of bulk tissue that was unsorted. Each of the tumor samples contained in excess of 85% viable tumor cells. Trimming shortened V by 0 bases and J by 0 bases, and 9 bases separated the two germline ends. The germline CDR1 and CDR2 sequences are MNHEY and SVGAGI. The CDR3 has 15 amino acids. TCR beta cDNA was made from approximately 500 ng total RNA with a constant-region primer. Libraries of TCR beta came from three nested multiplex PCR rounds with slightly modified ARM-PCR. A C-beta reverse primer was combined with TRBV1-TRBV30 forward primers in the first two PCR rounds, and each round had about 10 cycles. MiXCR, applied by TCRdb to the multiplex PCR reads, yields one record per CDR3 protein. The table shows some 120,000 distinct CDR3 sequences, with 60% to 70% occurring only once. Findings of the study overall: Tumors had a significantly higher top-250-clone fraction than blood (p = 0.039).

The sequenced sample was liver tumor tissue from sampling region 1. Subset described: tumor region T1, superior pole. The chain links TRBV6-5 to TRBJ2-7; D is possibly TRBD1 (6 bases). The clonotype originates from a woman aged 55 to 70 with primary liver carcinoma and hepatitis B virus infection. DNA of the CDR3: TGTGCCAGCAGTTACTCGCAGGGGACCTCCTACGAGCAGTACTTC. Residues: CASSYSQGTSYEQYF.